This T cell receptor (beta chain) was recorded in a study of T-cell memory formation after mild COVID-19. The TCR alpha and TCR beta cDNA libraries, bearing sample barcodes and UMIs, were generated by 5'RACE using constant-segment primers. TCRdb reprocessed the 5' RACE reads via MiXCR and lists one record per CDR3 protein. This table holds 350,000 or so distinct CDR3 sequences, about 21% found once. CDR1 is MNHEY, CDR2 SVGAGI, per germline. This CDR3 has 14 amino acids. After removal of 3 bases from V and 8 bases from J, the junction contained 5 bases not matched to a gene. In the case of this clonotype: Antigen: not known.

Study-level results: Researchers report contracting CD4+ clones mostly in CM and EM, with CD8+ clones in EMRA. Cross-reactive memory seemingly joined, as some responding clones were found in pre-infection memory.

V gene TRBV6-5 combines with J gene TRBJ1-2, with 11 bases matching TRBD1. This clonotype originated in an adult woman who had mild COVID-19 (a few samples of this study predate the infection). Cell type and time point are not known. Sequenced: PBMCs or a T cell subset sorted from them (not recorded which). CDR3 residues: CASSYGQGAGGYTF. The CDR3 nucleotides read TGTGCCAGCAGTTATGGACAGGGGGCAGGGGGCTACACCTTC.